This TCR beta chain was profiled in a study of blood T cell repertoires in COVID-19. On the study more broadly: Samples came from the United States, Italy and Spain, spanning acute and convalescent COVID-19.

Original methodology: Amplification from reference gene primers served as the basis for estimated nucleated cell counts. Sequencing used immunoSEQ multiplex PCR; TCRdb keeps in-frame clones, though not all of them. V and J calls and clone size are those listed in that table; D and trimming were worked out from the DNA. The repertoire holds about 27,000 clones, with roughly 70% as singletons. The receptor was isolated from a man aged 55 to 70 with active or convalescent COVID-19. Sequencing was performed on peripheral blood.

This chain's CDR3 is CASSVRLAGGTDTQYF. The CDR3 nucleotides are TGTGCCAGCAGCGTAAGACTAGCGGGGGGAACAGATACGCAGTATTTT. The V and J genes are TRBV9 and TRBJ2-3; the match to TRBD2 covers 13 bases. CDR3 size: 16 residues. CDR1 and CDR2 from the germline V gene are SGDLS and YYNGEE. Trimming cost V 1 base and J 3 bases; bases outside gene matches: 2.